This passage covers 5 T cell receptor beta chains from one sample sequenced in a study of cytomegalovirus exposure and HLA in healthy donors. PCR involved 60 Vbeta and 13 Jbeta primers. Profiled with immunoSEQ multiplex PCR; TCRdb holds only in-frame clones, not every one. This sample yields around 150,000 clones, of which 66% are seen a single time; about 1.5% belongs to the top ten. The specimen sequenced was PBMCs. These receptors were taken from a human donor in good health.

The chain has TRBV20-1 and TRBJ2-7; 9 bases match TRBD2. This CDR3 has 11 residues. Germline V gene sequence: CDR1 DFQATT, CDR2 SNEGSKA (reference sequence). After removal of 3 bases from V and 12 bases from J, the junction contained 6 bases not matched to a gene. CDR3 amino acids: CSASVAGEGYF. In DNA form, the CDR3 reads TGCAGTGCTAGCGTAGCGGGAGAAGGGTACTTC.

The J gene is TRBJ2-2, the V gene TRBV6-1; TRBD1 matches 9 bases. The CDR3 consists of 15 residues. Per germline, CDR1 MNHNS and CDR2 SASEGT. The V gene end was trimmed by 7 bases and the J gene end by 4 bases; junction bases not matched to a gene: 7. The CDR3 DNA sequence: TGTGCCAGCATAATACAGGGGGCCCGCACCGGGGAGCTGTTTTTT. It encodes CASIIQGARTGELFF.

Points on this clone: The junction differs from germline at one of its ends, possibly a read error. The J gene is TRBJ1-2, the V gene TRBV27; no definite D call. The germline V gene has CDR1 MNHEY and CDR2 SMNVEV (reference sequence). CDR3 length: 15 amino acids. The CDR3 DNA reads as TGTGCCAGAAGTTCTAAGGGAGATGCTAACTATGGCTACACCTTC. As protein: CARSSKGDANYGYTF.

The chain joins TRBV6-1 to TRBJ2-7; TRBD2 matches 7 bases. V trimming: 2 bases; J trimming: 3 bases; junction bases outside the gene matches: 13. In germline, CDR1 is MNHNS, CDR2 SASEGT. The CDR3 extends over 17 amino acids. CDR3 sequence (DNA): TGTGCCAGCAGTGAAACGGCGCCATGGCTAGCGGACTACGAGCAGTACTTC. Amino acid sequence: CASSETAPWLADYEQYF.

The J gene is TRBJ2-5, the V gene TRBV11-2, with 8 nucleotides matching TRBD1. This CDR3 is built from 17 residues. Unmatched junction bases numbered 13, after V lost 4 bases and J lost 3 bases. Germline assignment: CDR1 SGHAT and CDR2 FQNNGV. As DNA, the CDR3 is TGTGCCAGCAGCTCCCCCCCATGGACAGGGCCCGAAGAGACCCAGTACTTC. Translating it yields CASSSPPWTGPEETQYF.